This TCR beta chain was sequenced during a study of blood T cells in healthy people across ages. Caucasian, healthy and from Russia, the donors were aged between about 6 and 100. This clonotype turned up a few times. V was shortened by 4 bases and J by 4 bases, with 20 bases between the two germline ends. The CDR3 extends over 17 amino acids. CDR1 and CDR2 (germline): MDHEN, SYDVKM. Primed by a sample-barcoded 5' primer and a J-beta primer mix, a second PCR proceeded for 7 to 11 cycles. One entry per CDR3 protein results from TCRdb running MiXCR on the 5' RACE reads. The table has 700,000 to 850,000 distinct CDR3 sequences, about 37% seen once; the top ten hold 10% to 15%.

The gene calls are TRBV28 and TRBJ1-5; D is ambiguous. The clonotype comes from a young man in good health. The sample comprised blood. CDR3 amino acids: CASSSKEDHLRNQPQHF. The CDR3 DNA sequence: TGTGCCAGCAGTTCAAAAGAAGACCACCTTAGGAATCAGCCCCAGCATTTT.